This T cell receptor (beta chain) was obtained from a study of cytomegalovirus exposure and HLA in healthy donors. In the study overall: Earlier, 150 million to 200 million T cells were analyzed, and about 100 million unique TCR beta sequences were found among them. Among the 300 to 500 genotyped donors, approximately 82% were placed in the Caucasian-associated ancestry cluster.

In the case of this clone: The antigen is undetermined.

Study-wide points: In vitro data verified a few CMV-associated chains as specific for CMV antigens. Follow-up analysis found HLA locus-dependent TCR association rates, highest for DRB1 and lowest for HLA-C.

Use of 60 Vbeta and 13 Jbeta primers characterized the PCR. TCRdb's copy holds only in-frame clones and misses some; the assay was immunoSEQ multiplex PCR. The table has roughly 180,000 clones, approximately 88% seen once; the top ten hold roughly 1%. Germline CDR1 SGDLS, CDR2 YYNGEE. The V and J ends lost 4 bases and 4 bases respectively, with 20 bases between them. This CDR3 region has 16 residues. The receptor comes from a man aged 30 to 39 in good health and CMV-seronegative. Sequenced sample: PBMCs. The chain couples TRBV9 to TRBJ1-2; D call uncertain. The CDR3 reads CASSPSVRSVGYGYTF. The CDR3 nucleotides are TGTGCCAGCAGCCCTTCAGTGAGGTCCGTGGGCTATGGCTACACCTTC.